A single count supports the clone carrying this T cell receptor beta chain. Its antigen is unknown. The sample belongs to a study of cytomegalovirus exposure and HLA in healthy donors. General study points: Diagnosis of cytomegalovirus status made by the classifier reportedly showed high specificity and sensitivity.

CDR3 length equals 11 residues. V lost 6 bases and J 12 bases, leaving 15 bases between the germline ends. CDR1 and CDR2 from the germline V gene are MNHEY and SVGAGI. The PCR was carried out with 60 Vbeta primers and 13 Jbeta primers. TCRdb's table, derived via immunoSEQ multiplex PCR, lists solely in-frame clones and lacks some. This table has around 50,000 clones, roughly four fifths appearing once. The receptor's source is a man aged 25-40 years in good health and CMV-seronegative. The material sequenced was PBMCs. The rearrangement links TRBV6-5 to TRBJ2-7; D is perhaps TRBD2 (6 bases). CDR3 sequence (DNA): TGTGCCAGCAGGACGGGGGACGGTTGGTACTTC. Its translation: CASRTGDGWYF.